Below are 8 T cell receptor beta chains sequenced from a single sample in a study of CD8+ T cells in alopecia areata. After isolation, RNA underwent reverse transcription to generate cDNA as the sequencing template. Generated by immunoSEQ multiplex PCR, the TCRdb table keeps only in-frame clones and is missing some. This repertoire shows around 180,000 clones, 60% found once; its top ten account for approximately 0.93%. Indicated treatment: oral pan-JAK inhibitor, 5-10 mg twice daily. The sequenced sample was CD4+ T cells sorted from blood, obtained at week 24, from a patient treated with tofacitinib. All receptors come from a human donor with alopecia areata.

The chain has TRBV4-3 and TRBJ2-1; D is unresolved. V was shortened by 0 bases and J by 1 base, with 10 bases between the two germline ends. Germline assignment: CDR1 LGHNA and CDR2 YSLEER. The CDR3 spans 16 residues. The chain's CDR3 is CASSQDARPSYNEQFF. DNA for the CDR3: TGCGCCAGCAGCCAAGATGCGAGACCGTCCTACAATGAGCAGTTCTTC.

This clone was found a few times. CDR3 residues: CASRADSVSGYTF. CDR3 in DNA: TGTGCCTCGAGGGCAGACTCAGTCTCTGGCTACACCTTC. The chain carries TRBV30 and TRBJ1-2; D gene ambiguous. V lost 7 bases to trimming and J lost 7 bases, with 19 bases between them. The CDR3 totals 13 residues. In germline, CDR1 is GTSNPN, CDR2 SVGIG (reference sequence). Supplemented by reference TRBV30 and TRBJ1-2, the full variable domain reads SQTIHQWPATLVQPVGSPLSLECTVEGTSNPNLYWYRQAAGRGLQLLFYSVGIGQISSEVPQNLSASRPQDRQFILSSKKLLLSDSGFYLCASRADSVSGYTFGSGTRLTVV.

In regard to this clone: This sample also contains other DNA sequences that code for the same CDR3. This chain uses TRBV30 with TRBJ1-1; possible D gene TRBD1, 6 bases. In germline, CDR1 is GTSNPN, CDR2 SVGIG (reference sequence). The V end was cut by 3 bases, the J end by 1 base, with 6 bases between. The CDR3 extends over 12 amino acids. CDR3 sequence: CAWRTGNTEAFF. CDR3 bases: TGTGCCTGGAGGACAGGGAACACTGAAGCTTTCTTT.

The chain couples TRBV7-3 to TRBJ2-6; D unresolved. The CDR3 has 17 amino acids. Germline CDR1 and CDR2: SGHTA and FQGTGA. Trimming pared 4 bases from V and 0 bases from J, leaving 13 bases between. Here the CDR3 reads CASSWIDRYSGANVLTF. The CDR3 DNA is TGTGCCAGCAGCTGGATAGACCGGTACTCTGGGGCCAACGTCCTGACTTTC.

This chain links TRBV5-1 with TRBJ2-7, with TRBD2 identical over 10 bases. Germline CDR1 and CDR2: SGHRS and YFSETQ. The CDR3 sequence is 15 residues long. The V gene end was trimmed by 1 base and the J gene end by 2 bases; junction bases not matched to a gene: 3. The CDR3 loop reads CASSLYSGGTYEQYF. The CDR3 bases are TGCGCCAGCAGCTTGTATAGCGGGGGGACCTACGAGCAGTACTTC.

For this clone: At one boundary the junction diverges from the germline segment, which might be a read error. This chain links TRBV5-1 with TRBJ1-1; tentatively, D is TRBD1 (5 bases). The CDR3 extends over 15 amino acids. Germline CDR1 reads SGHRS; CDR2 reads YFSETQ. Here the CDR3 DNA reads TGCGCCGGCAGCTTGGCGGCAGGGCTGGAGGGTGAAGCTTTCTTT. This sequence encodes CAGSLAAGLEGEAFF.

This clone was observed a few times. V gene TRBV5-6 combines with J gene TRBJ2-7; D tentatively fits TRBD1 or TRBD2 (6 bases each). Trimming cost V 2 bases and J 6 bases, with 12 bases left between them. Germline V gene lookup returns CDR1 SGHDT and CDR2 YYEEEE. The CDR3 spans 13 residues. For the CDR3, the DNA is TGTGCCAGCAGCTTCCTCGGGGGCTCCGAGCAGTACTTC. It yields the protein CASSFLGGSEQYF.

The DNA for the CDR3 is TGTGCCAGCAGCTTAGCGGGGGTACGGACAGATACGCAGTATTTT. It translates to CASSLAGVRTDTQYF. The chain is built from TRBV7-2 and TRBJ2-3, with D perhaps TRBD1 or TRBD2 (5 bases each). This CDR3 contains 15 residues. Germline V gene lookup returns CDR1 SGHTA and CDR2 FQGNSA. Trimming left V 0 bases short and J 3 bases short, with 10 bases between. The whole variable domain, filled in from reference TRBV7-2 and TRBJ2-3, reads GAGVSQSPSNKVTEKGKDVELRCDPISGHTALYWYRQSLGQGLEFLIYFQGNSAPDKSGLPSDRFSAERTGGSVSTLTIQRTQQEDSAVYLCASSLAGVRTDTQYFGPGTRLTVL.